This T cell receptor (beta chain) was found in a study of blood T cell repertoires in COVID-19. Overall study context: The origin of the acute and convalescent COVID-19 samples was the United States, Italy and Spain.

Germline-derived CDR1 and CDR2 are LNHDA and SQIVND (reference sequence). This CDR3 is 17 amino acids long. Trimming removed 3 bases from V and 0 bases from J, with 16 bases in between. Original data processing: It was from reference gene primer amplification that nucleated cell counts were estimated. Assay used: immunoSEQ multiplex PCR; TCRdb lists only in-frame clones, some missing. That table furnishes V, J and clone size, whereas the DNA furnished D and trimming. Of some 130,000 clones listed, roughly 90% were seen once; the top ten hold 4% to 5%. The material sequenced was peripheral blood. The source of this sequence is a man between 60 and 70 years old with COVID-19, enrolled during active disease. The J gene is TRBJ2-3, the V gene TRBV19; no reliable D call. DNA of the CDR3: TGTGCCAGTAGTATCCCACTCACCGTGACTAGCACAGATACGCAGTATTTT. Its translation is CASSIPLTVTSTDTQYF.